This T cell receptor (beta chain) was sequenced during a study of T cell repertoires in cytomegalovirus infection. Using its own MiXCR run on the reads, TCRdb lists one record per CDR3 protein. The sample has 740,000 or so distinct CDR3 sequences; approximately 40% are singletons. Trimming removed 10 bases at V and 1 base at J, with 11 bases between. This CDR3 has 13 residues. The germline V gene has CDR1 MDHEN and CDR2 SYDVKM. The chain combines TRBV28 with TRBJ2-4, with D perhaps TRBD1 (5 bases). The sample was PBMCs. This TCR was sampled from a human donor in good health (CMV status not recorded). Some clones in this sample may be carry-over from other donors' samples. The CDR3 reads CAIKDTAKNIQYF. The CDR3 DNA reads TGTGCCATCAAGGACACCGCCAAAAACATTCAGTACTTC.